Below are 10 T cell receptor beta chains sequenced from a single sample in a study of CXCR3-negative and CXCR3-positive naive CD8 T cells. Study outcomes and limitations: The TRB CDR3s that CXCR3-positive naive cells carried were more hydrophobic than those of CXCR3-negative naive cells.

These TCRs are of unknown antigen specificity. Each TRB cDNA library was prepared by 5' RACE (with UMI labels). TCRdb reworked the 5' RACE reads into one entry per CDR3 protein, no DNA. The specimen's table records approximately 88,000 distinct CDR3 sequences. The sample was naive CXCR3+ CD8+ T cells from blood. Subset of the sample: CD45RO-CCR7+CD27+CD95- naive CD8+ T cells expressing CXCR3 (TNR3+). The receptor source for this set is a human donor in good health. Some clones in this sample may be carry-over from other donors' samples.

The chain carries TRBV13 and TRBJ2-7; the TCRdb D gene call, TRBD2, has no DNA to confirm it. The CDR3 has 14 residues. Germline CDR1 and CDR2: PRHDT and FYEKMQ (reference sequence). CDR3 protein: CASSTREYGGEQYF. Together with reference TRBV13 and TRBJ2-7, the CDR3 gives the full variable domain: AAGVIQSPRHLIKEKRETATLKCYPIPRHDTVYWYQQGPGQDPQFLISFYEKMQSDKGSIPDRFSAQQFSDYHSELNMSSLELGDSALYFCASSTREYGGEQYFGPGTRLTVT.

The rearrangement links TRBV28 to TRBJ2-7; TCRdb lists TRBD2, though no DNA is available to test this call. Germline V gene sequence: CDR1 MDHEN, CDR2 SYDVKM. The CDR3 has 14 amino acids. CDR3 region: CASSLLAGSYEQYF. The complete variable domain, with remaining parts taken from reference TRBV28 and TRBJ2-7, reads DVKVTQSSRYLVKRTGEKVFLECVQDMDHENMFWYRQDPGLGLRLIYFSYDVKMKEKGDIPEGYSVSREKKERFSLILESASTNQTSMYLCASSLLAGSYEQYFGPGTRLTVT.

The chain links TRBV15 to TRBJ2-1. Germline V CDR1 and CDR2: LNHNV, YYDKDF (reference sequence). This CDR3 spans 13 amino acids. The CDR3 here is CATSRDRHNEQFF. The full variable domain, rest sourced from reference TRBV15 and TRBJ2-1, is DAMVIQNPRYQVTQFGKPVTLSCSQTLNHNVMYWYQQKSSQAPKLLFHYYDKDFNNEADTPDNFQSRRPNTSFCFLDIRSPGLGDTAMYLCATSRDRHNEQFFGPGTRLTVL.

The chain carries TRBV10-1 and TRBJ1-2; TCRdb calls TRBD1, which cannot be checked without DNA. Germline CDR1 and CDR2: WNHNN and SYGVQD (reference sequence). The CDR3 length is 14 residues. The CDR3 protein is CASSGRVPPGGYTF.

This chain links TRBV29-1 with TRBJ2-4; TCRdb's D call of TRBD2 is untestable without DNA. This CDR3 is built from 13 residues. Per the germline V gene, CDR1 is SQVTM and CDR2 is ANQGSEA. The CDR3: CSVPAVGANIQNF.

This rearrangement joins TRBV4-3 to TRBJ2-7. The CDR3 covers 16 residues. Germline CDR1 LGHNA, CDR2 YSLEER. CDR3 in amino acids: CASSQDPAGGAYEQYF.

The chain carries TRBV7-6 and TRBJ2-3; lacking DNA, the TRBD2 call made by TCRdb goes unchecked. CDR1 is SGHVS and CDR2 is FNYEAQ in the germline V gene. The CDR3 is made up of 17 amino acids. CDR3 region: CASSLTSGGPPGDTQYF.

The chain has TRBV7-3 and TRBJ2-3; the D gene TCRdb calls, TRBD1, cannot be checked with no DNA. The V gene's germline CDR1 is SGHTA and CDR2 FQGTGA. This CDR3 comprises 15 residues. CDR3 in amino acids: CANSQRDRGLDTQYF.

This chain joins TRBV11-1 and TRBJ2-1; TCRdb proposes TRBD2, but this gene call is untestable without DNA. The CDR3 runs to 12 residues. The germline CDR1 and CDR2 sequences are SGHAT and FQDESV (reference sequence). The CDR3: CASGSSGSEQFF.

The chain uses TRBV7-8 and TRBJ2-1; TCRdb's D call, TRBD2, is unchecked because there is no DNA. Looked up from germline, CDR1 is SGHVS and CDR2 is FQNEAQ. The CDR3 runs to 13 residues. The CDR3 spells CASSFERGSEQFF.